This T cell receptor (beta chain) was found in a study of CD8 T cells in Susac syndrome. TCR beta sequences were obtained from blood CD8+ and CD4+ T cells. In the multiple sclerosis control group, patients were treatment-naive and had stable or active relapsing-remitting disease. Germline V CDR1 and CDR2: SGHDN, FVKESK. V was pared by 3 bases and J by 2 bases, with 11 bases between. The CDR3 loop spans 15 amino acids. Reverse transcription used roughly 0.45 to 1 ug RNA and random hexamers. An immunoSEQ multiplex PCR amplified TCR beta CDR3 over 54 Vbeta and 13 Jbeta. TCRdb ran MiXCR on the immunoSEQ multiplex PCR reads and lists one entry per CDR3 protein. The table lists about 400,000 distinct CDR3 sequences, 75% to 90% of them singletons, with roughly 0.11% in the top ten.

The clonotype was recovered from a human donor with multiple sclerosis. Sequencing input: CD8+ T cells from PBMCs. The V gene is TRBV14, the J gene TRBJ2-1; a weak D match, TRBD2 (6 bases). CDR3 region: CASSHPAGTYNEQFF. The CDR3 coding sequence is TGTGCCAGCAGCCATCCAGCGGGTACCTACAATGAGCAGTTCTTC.